This TCR beta chain was sequenced for a study of beta chain features in type 1 diabetes. Study-level points and caveats: When Type 1 diabetes patients were examined, their TCRB CDR3s proved moderately but significantly shorter in all four CD4+ subsets. High-TCR-expressing cells could be over-represented by cDNA sequencing. For TCRB rearrangement, an influence of HLA type remained unresolved here.

This clone was counted a few times. Its target is not known. This CDR3 contains 16 residues. Trimming took 5 bases from V and 3 from J, leaving 16 bases between them. CDR1 SGHNT and CDR2 YENEEA come from the germline V gene. Every isolated RNA sample was fully reverse transcribed, so sequencing captured expressed TCRB transcripts. TCRdb's copy holds only in-frame clones and misses some; the assay was immunoSEQ multiplex PCR. The sample consists of some 160,000 clones, roughly 9% of them appearing once. CD45RO/CCR7/CD25/CD127/CD95/CD27 staining was used to isolate CD4+ naive, central memory, regulatory and stem cell-like memory cells by sorting. Sorting gave populations that all exceeded 95% purity.

Sequenced material: central memory CD4+ T cells from blood. The rearrangement uses TRBV11-3 and TRBJ2-2, with D perhaps matching TRBD1 (5 bases). The TCR comes from a woman in her twenties or thirties with type 1 diabetes. CDR3 nucleotides: TGTGCCAGCAGCCATGGGGCAGGGTTAGACACCGGGGAGCTGTTTTTT. The encoded protein is CASSHGAGLDTGELFF.